The rows below give T cell receptor beta chains drawn from one sample of a study of identical twins. TCRdb re-derived calls from the 5' RACE reads in MiXCR, one entry per CDR3 protein. In the table there are hundreds of thousands of distinct CDR3 sequences, 8.6% of which are singletons. The same specimen was also included in a second study, on yellow fever vaccine responses in identical twins.

The specimen was PBMCs. These receptors all come from a woman aged 18-35 years in good health. The CDR3 runs from the conserved cysteine through the conserved F or W. A D gene is named only where the DNA matches it firmly. Rows give clone size only sometimes, using once, few, many, or a class for an expanded clone.

size	D	V	J	CDR3	DNA
few	-	TRBV6-5	TRBJ2-2	CASSVLSRGTGELFF	TGTGCCAGCAGTGTACTCTCCAGGGGAACCGGGGAGCTGTTTTTT
few	TRBD2	TRBV20-1	TRBJ2-3	CSARDLTSGQLGDTQYF	TGCAGTGCTAGAGATCTAACTAGCGGGCAATTGGGAGATACGCAGTATTTT
-	-	TRBV30	TRBJ1-1	CAWSGLQNTEAFF	TGTGCCTGGAGTGGTTTGCAGAACACTGAAGCTTTCTTT
-	TRBD2	TRBV7-6	TRBJ2-5	CASSSEAGGGETQYF	TGTGCCAGCAGCTCTGAAGCGGGGGGGGGAGAGACCCAGTACTTC
-	TRBD2	TRBV18	TRBJ2-3	CASSPTSVGSDTQYF	TGTGCCAGCTCACCAACTAGCGTGGGTTCAGATACGCAGTATTTT
many	-	TRBV18	TRBJ2-7	CASSPGKAGEQYF	TGTGCCAGCTCCCCCGGCAAGGCGGGGGAGCAGTACTTC
-	TRBD1	TRBV6-2/TRBV6-3	TRBJ1-5	CASSIQGGNQPQHF	TGTGCCAGCAGTATCCAGGGGGGCAATCAGCCCCAGCATTTT
-	-	TRBV20-1	TRBJ2-3	CSAFGVLADSTDTQYF	TGCAGTGCTTTTGGTGTCCTAGCAGATAGCACAGATACGCAGTATTTT
few	TRBD2	TRBV20-1	TRBJ2-7	CSARDGREESYEQYF	TGCAGTGCTAGAGATGGGCGGGAGGAATCCTACGAGCAGTACTTC
-	-	TRBV7-2	TRBJ2-5	CASSLKVLETQYF	TGTGCCAGCAGCTTAAAGGTCCTAGAGACCCAGTACTTC
few	-	TRBV25-1	TRBJ2-1	CASSELSGGDEQFF	TGTGCCAGCAGTGAATTGTCCGGGGGCGATGAGCAGTTCTTC
-	TRBD2	TRBV3-1	TRBJ2-5	CASSQETSGRRETQYF	TGTGCCAGCAGCCAAGAGACTAGCGGGAGAAGAGAGACCCAGTACTTC
-	TRBD1	TRBV6-5	TRBJ2-1	CASSSRKQGILNNEQFF	TGTGCCAGCAGTTCCCGGAAACAGGGGATCCTCAACAATGAGCAGTTCTTC
-	-	TRBV6-6	TRBJ2-1	CASTDNNEQFF	TGTGCCAGCACCGATAACAATGAGCAGTTCTTC
many	-	TRBV6-5	TRBJ1-5	CASSYSSRGGSNQPQHF	TGTGCCAGCAGTTACTCGTCCAGGGGAGGGAGCAATCAGCCCCAGCATTTT
-	TRBD1	TRBV11-1	TRBJ2-5	CASSSVDRPGQGIFEETQYF	TGTGCCAGCAGCTCAGTAGACAGACCGGGACAGGGGATCTTTGAAGAGACCCAGTACTTC
few	-	TRBV28	TRBJ2-7	CASSSAQSSSYEQYF	TGTGCCAGCAGTTCTGCACAGTCTAGCTCCTACGAGCAGTACTTC
few	TRBD1	TRBV11-2	TRBJ2-7	CASSTGTGAHEQYF	TGTGCCAGCAGCACAGGAACAGGGGCCCACGAGCAGTACTTC
few	-	TRBV25-1	TRBJ2-5	CASSERRTQYF	TGTGCCAGCAGTGAACGGCGAACCCAGTACTTC
-	TRBD1	TRBV7-9	TRBJ2-1	CASSPDRGLYNEQFF	TGTGCCAGCAGCCCGGACAGGGGACTCTACAATGAGCAGTTCTTC
few	-	TRBV29-1	TRBJ2-5	CSTPPGKGHQETQYF	TGCAGCACCCCCCCGGGAAAGGGGCACCAAGAGACCCAGTACTTC
many	-	TRBV5-1	TRBJ1-6	CASSYNNSPLHF	TGCGCCAGCAGCTACAATAATTCACCCCTCCACTTT